A single sample is the source of the 24 T cell receptor beta chains below, sequenced in a study of blood T cells in healthy people across ages. Using a J-beta primer mix together with a sample-barcoded 5' primer, a second PCR was run for roughly 7 to 11 cycles. MiXCR, applied by TCRdb to the 5' RACE reads, yields one record per CDR3 protein. The table has 1.4 million or so distinct CDR3 sequences, roughly 43% seen once. The sequenced material came from blood. Receptors were obtained from a woman aged 18 to 35 in good health.

V usage is TRBV12-3 or TRBV12-4 and J usage is TRBJ2-7, with TRBD2 matching 14 bases. The ends lost 5 bases at V and 0 bases at J; junction bases unmatched: 6. The CDR3 is 17 residues long. The CDR3 is CASSRTSGGPDSYEQYF. CDR3 DNA: TGTGCCAGCAGTCGGACTAGCGGGGGGCCAGACTCCTACGAGCAGTACTTC.

This clonotype was counted many times. The chain links TRBV4-3 to TRBJ2-1; D is possibly TRBD1 (5 bases). The V end was cut by 2 bases, the J end by 0 bases, with 5 bases between. The CDR3 loop spans 14 amino acids. The V gene's germline CDR1 is LGHNA and CDR2 YSLEER. The CDR3 DNA follows: TGCGCCAGCAGCCAAAGGGGCTCCTACAATGAGCAGTTCTTC. Amino acids: CASSQRGSYNEQFF.

V usage is TRBV10-3 and J usage is TRBJ1-2; tentative D call: TRBD1 (5 bases). Germline V gene lookup returns CDR1 ENHRY and CDR2 SYGVKD. V shed 5 bases and J shed 1 base, with 11 bases lying between them. This CDR3 spans 14 amino acids. DNA for the CDR3: TGTGCCATCAGTACCCAACAGGATAACTATGGCTACACCTTC. Residues: CAISTQQDNYGYTF.

This clonotype was observed a few times. This may be a read error: a much more frequent sequence differs by one nucleotide. The genes are TRBV3-1 and TRBJ2-1; the D is unclear. The last part of the DNA fits TRBJ2-7 better; the J call may be wrong. Germline lookup yields CDR1 LGHDT and CDR2 YNNKEL (reference sequence). This CDR3 has 14 residues. This CDR3 reads CASSPRSSYNEQYF. CDR3 coding DNA: TGTGCCAGCAGCCCCAGGAGCTCCTACAATGAGCAGTACTTC.

The chain employs TRBV28 and TRBJ2-6; D gene ambiguous. V was clipped by 5 bases and J by 3 bases, with 8 bases between them. The CDR3 runs to 14 residues. The germline V gene encodes CDR1 MDHEN and CDR2 SYDVKM. CDR3 bases: TGTGCCAGCAGTCCAACCTTTGGGGCCAACGTCCTGACTTTC. Its protein product is CASSPTFGANVLTF.

This clonotype has more than one count but fewer than ten. The chain is built from TRBV6-2 or TRBV6-3 and TRBJ1-2; 8 nucleotides agree with TRBD1. With 3 bases clipped from V and 7 bases from J, the junction kept 7 bases outside the gene matches. This CDR3 region has 14 residues. CDR1 and CDR2 (germline): MNHEY, SVGEGT. The CDR3 reads CASSYRTGTGGYTF. CDR3 nucleotide sequence: TGTGCCAGCAGTTATCGGACAGGGACCGGTGGCTACACCTTC.

The J gene is TRBJ1-2, the V gene TRBV6-5; TRBD1 might be the D (6 bases). Germline-derived CDR1 and CDR2 are MNHEY and SVGAGI. This CDR3 has 14 residues. V was clipped by 2 bases and J by 5 bases, with 12 bases between them. The CDR3 sequence is CASSYTRGSYGYTF. DNA for the CDR3: TGTGCCAGCAGTTACACCAGGGGCTCATATGGCTACACCTTC.

This clonotype was counted a few times. The chain carries TRBV10-3 and TRBJ2-1; D gene ambiguous. Trimming cost V 2 bases and J 8 bases, with 4 bases left between them. This CDR3 is 11 amino acids long. Germline V gene sequence: CDR1 ENHRY, CDR2 SYGVKD. The CDR3 loop reads CAISEGDEQFF. In DNA, the CDR3 is TGTGCCATCAGTGAGGGTGATGAGCAGTTCTTC.

The chain is built from TRBV7-3 and TRBJ2-5; 9 bases are shared with TRBD2. Trimming removed 5 bases from V and 6 bases from J; junction bases left unmatched: 10. The CDR3 loop spans 15 amino acids. CDR1 is SGHTA and CDR2 is FQGTGA in the germline V gene. CDR3 in amino acids: CASSPDSGSGQTQYF. The DNA of the CDR3 is TGTGCCAGCAGCCCCGATAGCGGGAGCGGGCAGACCCAGTACTTC.

The genes are TRBV29-1 and TRBJ2-5; no reliable D call. Trimming took 4 bases from V and 5 from J, leaving 8 bases between them. Germline V lookup: CDR1 SQVTM, CDR2 ANQGSEA. The CDR3 runs 11 residues. CDR3 amino acids: CSVGLLETQYF. Written as DNA, the CDR3 is TGCAGCGTTGGACTGCTGGAGACCCAGTACTTC.

This clonotype came up a few times. This chain joins TRBV28 and TRBJ2-7; 7 bases are shared with TRBD2. Germline assignment: CDR1 MDHEN and CDR2 SYDVKM. The CDR3 spans 14 residues. V dropped 2 bases and J dropped 2; count of bases not matched to a gene: 3. The CDR3 coding sequence is TGTGCCAGCAGTTTAGGGGGGGTCCCCTACGAGCAGTACTTC. Amino acid sequence: CASSLGGVPYEQYF. The full variable domain, its missing parts supplied by reference TRBV28 and TRBJ2-7, is DVKVTQSSRYLVKRTGEKVFLECVQDMDHENMFWYRQDPGLGLRLIYFSYDVKMKEKGDIPEGYSVSREKKERFSLILESASTNQTSMYLCASSLGGVPYEQYFGPGTRLTVT.

This clonotype was recorded at least ten times. This chain joins TRBV20-1 and TRBJ1-2, with 8 bases lining up with TRBD1. V lost 2 bases, J lost 3 bases, and 2 bases stayed unmatched. The CDR3 loop spans 13 amino acids. Germline-derived CDR1 and CDR2 are DFQATT and SNEGSKA (reference sequence). DNA for the CDR3: TGCAGTGCTAGACAGGGGGCCGACTATGGCTACACCTTC. Amino acids: CSARQGADYGYTF.

The V gene is TRBV6-2 or TRBV6-3, the J gene TRBJ2-3; tentatively, D is TRBD2 (7 bases). CDR3 length: 16 residues. CDR1 is MNHEY, CDR2 SVGEGT, per germline. V lost 4 bases, J lost 2 bases, and 16 bases lay in between. The CDR3 coding sequence is TGTGCCAGCAGTTCTCTTGCGGGGGCCCACACAGATACGCAGTATTTT. It translates to CASSSLAGAHTDTQYF.

This clonotype was seen only a few times. The chain employs TRBV7-2 and TRBJ2-1, with 9 nucleotides matching TRBD2. The CDR3 has 16 residues. Germline V gene lookup returns CDR1 SGHTA and CDR2 FQGNSA. J lost 8 bases, V lost 2 bases, and 10 bases had no gene match. The CDR3 region has the DNA TGTGCCAGCAGCTTAAGGTGGCTAGCGGGGAGGGATGAGCAGTTCTTC. Protein sequence: CASSLRWLAGRDEQFF. The full variable domain, rest sourced from reference TRBV7-2 and TRBJ2-1, is GAGVSQSPSNKVTEKGKDVELRCDPISGHTALYWYRQSLGQGLEFLIYFQGNSAPDKSGLPSDRFSAERTGGSVSTLTIQRTQQEDSAVYLCASSLRWLAGRDEQFFGPGTRLTVL.

This clonotype has a handful of counts. V is TRBV5-1 and J is TRBJ2-1; 9 bases fit TRBD1. CDR1 and CDR2 from the germline V gene are SGHRS and YFSETQ. CDR3 length equals 15 residues. Trimming removed 5 bases from V and 0 bases from J; junction bases left unmatched: 3. The CDR3 reads CASRSQGASYNEQFF. The CDR3 nucleotides are TGCGCCAGCAGATCACAGGGGGCCTCCTACAATGAGCAGTTCTTC.

This chain joins TRBV10-3 and TRBJ1-2; possibly TRBD1 for D (6 bases). CDR3 length equals 13 residues. CDR1 is ENHRY, CDR2 SYGVKD, per germline. V lost 3 bases, J lost 7 bases, and 12 bases lay in between. This chain's CDR3 is CAISDTGLGGYTF. In DNA form, the CDR3 reads TGTGCCATCAGTGACACAGGGTTGGGTGGCTACACCTTC.

This clonotype was counted once. A single base separates this from a much larger clone, so it may be a read error. The V and J genes are TRBV6-5 and TRBJ1-2; TRBD1 matches 9 bases. After removal of 4 bases from V and 5 bases from J, the junction contained 14 bases not matched to a gene. CDR3 length equals 17 residues. Germline CDR1 is MNHEY and CDR2 is SVGAGI. CDR3 amino acids: CASSSLQGARFAYGYTF. The CDR3 DNA sequence: TGTGCCAGCAGTTCCTTACAGGGGGCCCGGTTCGCATATGGCTACACCTTC.

This clonotype has just a few counts. The chain employs TRBV6-5 and TRBJ2-3; no firm D call. V was clipped by 6 bases and J by 0 bases, with 13 bases between them. From germline, CDR1 is MNHEY and CDR2 SVGAGI. The CDR3 totals 15 residues. CDR3 region: CASRLTVRSTDTQYF. CDR3 bases: TGTGCCAGCAGGTTAACGGTCAGGAGCACAGATACGCAGTATTTT.

The J gene is TRBJ2-7, the V gene TRBV7-3, with 8 bases aligning to TRBD2. J gave up 7 bases and V 3 bases, and 11 bases lay outside the gene matches. The CDR3 has 15 residues. Germline V gives CDR1 SGHTA, CDR2 FQGTGA. The CDR3 nucleotides read TGTGCCAGCAGCTTTTTAGCGGGAAATTACAATGAGCAGTACTTC. It codes for CASSFLAGNYNEQYF.

This clonotype was observed a handful of times. The chain joins TRBV6-1 to TRBJ2-7, with unresolved D. V was pared by 4 bases and J by 5 bases, with 15 bases between. This CDR3 has 14 residues. Germline values: CDR1 MNHNS, CDR2 SASEGT. Here the CDR3 DNA reads TGTGCCAGCAGTGGAAACGGACCCGTCAACGAGCAGTACTTC. Protein sequence: CASSGNGPVNEQYF.

This clonotype turned up a few times. The chain carries TRBV25-1 and TRBJ2-5, with 12 bases aligning to TRBD2. The CDR3 is made up of 17 amino acids. CDR1 and CDR2 (germline): MGHDK, SYGVNS. V lost 1 base, J lost 1 base, and 4 bases stayed unmatched. DNA for the CDR3: TGTGCCAGCAGTGAATTACTAGCGGGGGGAACCCAAGAGACCCAGTACTTC. The encoded protein is CASSELLAGGTQETQYF.

V is TRBV6-5 and J is TRBJ1-1; 7 bases fit TRBD1. J gave up 6 bases and V 6 bases, and 10 bases lay outside the gene matches. Germline V gene data show CDR1 as MNHEY and CDR2 as SVGAGI. The length of the CDR3 is 14 residues. The CDR3 DNA reads as TGTGCCAGCAGCCAGAACAGGGGTCTGGCTGAAGCTTTCTTT. Translating gives CASSQNRGLAEAFF.

Comments on this clonotype: Germline and junction disagree at one end, which may indicate a read error. The V call is TRBV19, the J call TRBJ1-6; 8 bases are shared with TRBD1. This CDR3 region has 14 residues. Per germline, CDR1 LNHDA and CDR2 SQIVND (reference sequence). The CDR3, as DNA: TGTGCCAGTAGTTCGGGACAGGTTAATGCACCCCTCCACTTT. This encodes CASSSGQVNAPLHF.

This clonotype was seen more than once but under ten times. This chain links TRBV4-3 with TRBJ2-3; TRBD1 is a possible D gene (5 bases). With 0 bases removed from V and 1 base from J, the gap between germline ends came to 17 bases. The germline V gene has CDR1 LGHNA and CDR2 YSLEER. The CDR3 length is 18 residues. The CDR3: CASSQDLTFQGGTDTQYF. The CDR3 DNA is TGCGCCAGCAGCCAAGATCTAACCTTCCAAGGGGGCACAGATACGCAGTATTTT.